This T cell receptor (beta chain) was retrieved from a study of cytomegalovirus exposure and HLA in healthy donors (dated by TCRdb to about 2017). With respect to the entire study: An earlier analysis of some 600 of the donors reported about 260 Gb of sequence data and around 120 million unique TCR beta sequences obtained from about 170 million T cells. Alongside the repertoire data, information on donor age, sex, ethnicity and CMV serostatus was compiled. Among the roughly 390 genotyped donors, around 81% belonged to the genetic ancestry cluster associated with self-reported Caucasian donors. Both class I and class II loci were covered by HLA typing, at four-digit resolution. The study used immunosequencing to profile the T cell repertoires of several hundred subjects and linked those repertoires to cytomegalovirus serostatus. The later analysis used no new phenotypic data to find candidate immune exposures, relying instead on TCR beta sequences and their occurrence across donors. Approximately 330 gigabases of sequencing data and 70 million to 100 million unique TCR sequences made up an early release that covered around 640 HLA-typed donors. An earlier analysis of some 500 of the donors applied high-throughput TCR beta sequencing to assess whether each TCR beta V gene segment acted as functional or pseudogenic. Because of strong linkage in the cohort, roughly five DR-DQ haplotypes were treated as single units for association and clustering. Typing coverage differed by locus: A, B, C, DRB1 and DQB1 were typed in about 620-640 donors, DQA1 in 522, DPA1 in some 600, and DPB1 in 400 to 490. Every discovery cohort repertoire had been produced on one sequencing platform. Along with the approximately 600-subject first cohort, a separate validation cohort of 120 different subjects was used. To predict cytomegalovirus infection status, the study brought together high-throughput TCR immunosequencing, statistical association of individual TCRs with disease status, and machine learning. A later genetic analysis used genome-wide SNP genotypes for about 65% of the roughly 670 donors, treating that subset as a discovery cohort. To study patterns of TCR occurrence, a later analysis re-analyzed previously published TCR beta repertoires from several hundred donors and added high-resolution HLA genotyping. The study aimed to test whether signatures of past pathogen exposure could be identified by cataloging public T cell receptors. Across 300 to 500 genotyped donors of the cohort, an average of about 220,000 unique TCR beta nucleotide sequences per donor were sequenced, and roughly 20% of those sequences were non-productive. The investigation overall reported the following: According to a later analysis, most CMV-associated TCR beta chains appeared to be HLA-restricted, and the HLA associations seemed to be driven largely by CMV exposure. Only TCR beta chains were sequenced in this cohort, and the absence of alpha or paired-chain data limited detectable features. According to a later genetic analysis, donors in an Asian-associated ancestry cluster had fewer N-insertions in productive TCRs than the approximately 630-donor mean. A later analysis found that TCR association rates varied across HLA loci, with DRB1 alleles showing the most associated TCRs and HLA-C alleles the fewest. In the study, 150 to 200 TCR beta chains were listed as associated with cytomegalovirus. When HLA alleles, especially DR and DQ, strongly co-occurred, TCR associations were difficult to assign to individual alleles. A further reported finding was that TCR beta sequences accurately predicted the HLA-A and HLA-B alleles for most subjects in the first cohort. It was suggested by the authors that the approach could potentially be generalized to other disease states and immunological phenotypes. Broadly in line with IMGT annotations, most TCR beta V segments showed up in productive rearrangements about 90% or about 30% of the time in an earlier analysis of 587 of the donors. At a false discovery rate of 0.05, a later analysis linked under 20,000 TCR beta sequences to specific HLA alleles. Most TCR sequences were observed very rarely across donors, whereas some public TCRs were present in many individuals. Correlated functional status among segregating V segments might reflect linkage disequilibrium, but an unknown experimental factor could not be ruled out. Roughly uniform sequencing depth across donors was assumed in presence/absence analyses, although this assumption may not hold. For the cohort, immune exposure information was limited to CMV serostatus. HLA typing was unavailable for some donors at each locus, so association tests used only the typed subset. A later genetic analysis associated a missense DCLRE1C variant with V-gene and J-gene trimming of TCR beta chains, and an independent cohort replicated the association. In a later analysis, several top co-occurrence clusters were reported to appear linked to parvovirus B19, influenza, CMV and Epstein-Barr virus. A cluster of highly shared sequence variants was judged likely to be a technical artifact of the sequencing pipeline. In vitro tests confirmed that three of the cytomegalovirus-associated TCR beta chains recognize cytomegalovirus antigens. A later analysis found that HLA-associated TCR beta chains were more clonally expanded and had lower generation probabilities than equally common non-associated chains. Because counts were too low, about 17 rarely observed V segments, including chromosome 9 orphons, were excluded from the earlier analysis of some 590 of the donors. Some IMGT-functional V segments, including TRBV6-2 and TRBV6-3, could not be distinguished by the 87-base-pair reads and were therefore excluded. The classifier was reported to diagnose cytomegalovirus status with high specificity and sensitivity in both the original and validation cohorts.

The cohort consisted of 600 or so healthy bone marrow donors. Cohort members were all nominally healthy when sampled, although unrecorded immune exposures were likely present. The donor was CMV seronegative and belonged to the group of roughly 330 seronegative cohort members. Every donor gave a peripheral blood sample, and the peripheral blood mononuclear cells from that sample were used for TCR beta sequencing. The Qiagen DNeasy Blood Extraction Kit was used to extract genomic DNA from the blood cell samples. Library creation used the immunoSEQ multiplex PCR assay. For the multiplex PCR, a mixture combining 60 forward primers for TCR Vbeta segments and 13 reverse primers for TCR Jbeta segments was used. Amplification of the CDR3 region of rearranged TCR beta genes was performed with a multiplex PCR assay on genomic DNA. Amplified TCR beta libraries were sequenced as 87-base-pair reads on the Illumina HiSeq System. The paper's data handling went like this. A later analysis counted around 72 million unique TCR beta chains across the 670 or so repertoires, and some 12 million of these chains were shared by at least two donors. A nearest-neighbor algorithm error-corrected the raw reads and collapsed the reads into unique sequences, merging closely related sequences to remove PCR and sequencing errors. Alignment of CDR3 sequences to IMGT reference sequences was used to assign V, D and J gene segments. Each retained sequence needed at least a six-nucleotide match to both a V gene segment and a J gene segment. Rearrangements were called productive when the CDR3 lacked stop codons and stayed in frame with V and J; all others were non-productive. CDR3 was defined by IMGT convention, running from the second conserved V-encoded cysteine to the conserved J-encoded phenylalanine. Sequences without an unambiguous match to a single V gene segment were excluded from the earlier analysis of about 640 of the donors. In an earlier analysis of 587 of the donors, V segments were called functional above 56.7% productive rearrangements and were called segregating when the between-donor standard deviation exceeded 5%. A statistical classification framework was developed to diagnose cytomegalovirus status using the catalog of TCR beta chain sequences. A later analysis assigned V and J genes by comparing TCR nucleotide sequences with IMGT/GENE-DB human TR gene sequences. In a later analysis, CDR3 sequences and most-parsimonious VDJ recombination scenarios were assigned using the TCRdist pipeline. In a later analysis, each TCR beta chain was defined by its CDR3 amino acid sequence together with its V-gene family, and reads lacking a unique V-gene family were excluded. In a later analysis, approximately 590 highly shared, low-generation-probability nucleotide sequences were removed to address suspected cross-contamination and a sequencing artifact. For each public chain, a later analysis derived a clonal expansion index from normalized ranks of inferred template counts within each repertoire. In a later analysis, generation probabilities were computed with a VDJ recombination model fitted to out-of-frame rearrangements, and the resulting probabilities were checked against IGoR. Hypergeometric tests were used in a later analysis to score TCR-TCR, TCR-HLA and TCR-CMV co-occurrence, with a repertoire-size bias correction applied to the TCR pairs. False discovery rates were estimated in a later analysis by permuting HLA or CMV assignments 20 times. In a later analysis, co-occurring TCRs were grouped using DBSCAN, and TCRdist sequence similarity was added for clustering within HLA-allele-positive subsets. For co-occurrence clustering, repertoires with fewer than 30,000 or more than 120,000 public chains were excluded, along with four or five repertoires with anomalous nucleotide sharing. The source is immuneACCESS, and TCRdb retained only in-frame sequences with V and J called. Part of the clones is not carried over; for the studies checked, unresolved V genes explain less than half of this, and the remainder is unexplained. V, J and clone size were drawn from that table, and D and trimming were deduced from the DNA. The sample contains 90,000 to 110,000 clones, over 70% of them found a single time. The ten biggest clones cover 1.3% of the sample.

The germline V gene encodes CDR1 MDHEN and CDR2 SYDVKM. V has 5 bases trimmed and J has 7 bases trimmed; junction bases matching no gene number 8. The CDR3 spans 15 residues, from the cysteine through the phenylalanine. The sequence is cut down to CDR3 DNA, 45 bases in frame from base 1. In the case of this clone: It has no known antigen specificity. No base-level quality is on record; no much larger clone is a single base apart.

This sequence originates from a middle-aged man in good health and CMV-seronegative. Sequences were obtained from PBMCs. Recombination connected TRBV28 to TRBJ1-4, and TRBD1 matches 9 of the central bases. The CDR3 in this case is CASSEAGTGREKLFF. The sequenced DNA is TGTGCCAGCAGTGAAGCCGGGACAGGGCGTGAAAAACTGTTTTTT.